These T cell receptor beta chains were read from a single sample in a study of T cells after yellow fever vaccination. From the 5' RACE reads, TCRdb called clonotypes with MiXCR, one entry per CDR3 protein. The data contain fewer than 350,000 distinct CDR3 sequences, 7.5% to 9% of them seen just once; the ten biggest clones take up roughly 17%. The sample in question was PBMCs, obtained on the day of the first yellow fever vaccination. These TCRs come from a man younger than 30 who received the YFV17D yellow fever vaccine. Both conserved end residues are part of each CDR3. The D gene is left open where the match is weak. Clone size is given for some rows only: seen once, a few or many times, or a class if the clone is expanded.

d_gene,j_gene,abundance,v_gene,CDR3nt,CDR3aa
-,TRBJ2-1,many,TRBV7-2,TGTGCCAGCAGCTTCTCCCCACGCGGTCATGAGCAGTTCTTC,CASSFSPRGHEQFF
-,TRBJ1-2,once,TRBV10-3,TGTGCCATCAGCCTCCTACCTGGGGGAAGTAGCGATGGCTACACCTTC,CAISLLPGGSSDGYTF
-,TRBJ1-5,few,TRBV5-1,TGCGCCAGCAGCTTGACGTCTGATCAGCCCCAGCATTTT,CASSLTSDQPQHF
-,TRBJ2-2,-,TRBV27,TGTGCCAGCAGTTTCGTGGACACCGGGGAGCTGTTTTTT,CASSFVDTGELFF
-,TRBJ2-5,few,TRBV12-3/TRBV12-4,TGTGCCAGCAGTGTCCGGGACACAGAGACCCAGTACTTC,CASSVRDTETQYF
-,TRBJ2-1,-,TRBV9,TGTGCCAGCAGCGCCCGACAGGAGCAGTTCTTC,CASSARQEQFF
TRBD1,TRBJ2-5,-,TRBV29-1,TGCAGCGTAAACAGGGGAATCCAAGAGACCCAGTACTTC,CSVNRGIQETQYF
-,TRBJ1-2,many,TRBV5-1,TGCGCCAGCAGCTTCCAACTTGGGGGCTACACCTTC,CASSFQLGGYTF
-,TRBJ2-1,-,TRBV6-5,TGTGCCAGCAGTTTATGGGCAGGGGCGAGGGAGCAGTTCTTC,CASSLWAGAREQFF
-,TRBJ2-2,few,TRBV4-3,TGCGCCAGCAGCCAAGACTATAGTCGGGAGCTGTTTTTT,CASSQDYSRELFF
-,TRBJ2-2,many,TRBV27,TGTGCCAGCAGTTTGTCGGTGGAACCCGGGGAGCTGTTTTTT,CASSLSVEPGELFF
-,TRBJ1-2,many,TRBV6-2/TRBV6-3,TGTGCCAGCAGACCTAACCAAATCTATGGCTACACCTTC,CASRPNQIYGYTF
TRBD1,TRBJ2-2,-,TRBV6-1,TGTGCCAGCGGGGACAGGGGGATTTCCGGGGAGCTGTTTTTT,CASGDRGISGELFF
-,TRBJ1-6,-,TRBV7-9,TGTGCCAGCAGCTTAAACGCGGTCGTACCCCTCCACTTT,CASSLNAVVPLHF
TRBD2,TRBJ2-7,-,TRBV6-2/TRBV6-3,TGTGCCAGCAGTTACTCCCAGCGGGGGCCTTCCTACGAGCAGTACTTC,CASSYSQRGPSYEQYF
TRBD1,TRBJ2-1,-,TRBV6-1,TGTGCCAGCACCAAAGAGGGGACAGGGGCAATCTCCTACAATGAGCAGTTCTTC,CASTKEGTGAISYNEQFF
-,TRBJ1-4,few,TRBV20-1,TGCAGTGCTATCACAACTGGGGGTGAAAAACTGTTTTTT,CSAITTGGEKLFF
-,TRBJ1-5,-,TRBV27,TGTGCCAGCGCGCCTGGGGGCCGCGGAGGGCAGCCCCAGCATTTT,CASAPGGRGGQPQHF
-,TRBJ1-2,many,TRBV5-1,TGCGCCAGCAGCCCAAATGATGTGTATGGCTACACCTTC,CASSPNDVYGYTF
-,TRBJ1-3,few,TRBV10-3,TGTGCCATCAGTCCAGACGCGGACTCTGGAAACACCATATATTTT,CAISPDADSGNTIYF
-,TRBJ1-1,many,TRBV15,TGTGCCACCAGCAGAGGGTGGGGGTCTGAAGCTTTCTTT,CATSRGWGSEAFF
-,TRBJ1-1,many,TRBV27,TGTGCCAGCAGTCGAGGGGGACGGGGGGACACTGAAGCTTTCTTT,CASSRGGRGDTEAFF
-,TRBJ2-5,few,TRBV21-1,TGTGCCAGCAGCAAAGAGGGGGATGGGACCCAGTACTTC,CASSKEGDGTQYF
TRBD2,TRBJ2-2,few,TRBV4-3,TGCGCCAGCAGCCAAGGGGCTAGCGGGGGGAACACCGGGGAGCTGTTTTTT,CASSQGASGGNTGELFF
-,TRBJ2-3,few,TRBV5-1,TGCGCCAGCAGCTTGAGTGGGGCAGCAGATACGCAGTATTTT,CASSLSGAADTQYF
-,TRBJ1-4,-,TRBV5-1,TGCGCCAGCAGCAAGTCGGCTAATGAAAAACTGTTTTTT,CASSKSANEKLFF
-,TRBJ1-1,few,TRBV6-1,TGTGCCAGCAGTGACAGGGCCGGCGGTAATGAAGCTTTCTTT,CASSDRAGGNEAFF
-,TRBJ1-2,few,TRBV27,TGTGCCAGCAGTTTATCGGGGGGCACTATCTATGGCTACACCTTC,CASSLSGGTIYGYTF
TRBD1,TRBJ2-5,many,TRBV5-1,TGCGCCAGCAGCGGTGACAGGGAAGAGACCCAGTACTTC,CASSGDREETQYF
-,TRBJ1-1,few,TRBV7-9,TGTGCCAGCAGCAAGTCCCGAGCAAGGACTGAAGCTTTCTTT,CASSKSRARTEAFF
TRBD1,TRBJ2-2,many,TRBV7-9,TGTGCCAGCAGCCCAACAGGGGTTGACGGGGAGCTGTTTTTT,CASSPTGVDGELFF
-,TRBJ1-2,few,TRBV6-5,TGTGCCAGCAGTTACCAGGGGCCGTACGGGAACTATGGCTACACCTTC,CASSYQGPYGNYGYTF
TRBD1,TRBJ2-3,few,TRBV12-3/TRBV12-4,TGTGCCAGCAGGGGGGGACAGGGGGCCGCAGATACGCAGTATTTT,CASRGGQGAADTQYF
TRBD2,TRBJ2-1,few,TRBV30,TGTGCCTGGAGTGTAGGAGGGAGCGGGGGTTACAATGAGCAGTTCTTC,CAWSVGGSGGYNEQFF
TRBD1,TRBJ1-1,-,TRBV10-3,TGTGCCATCACGGGACAGGGAGACACTGAAGCTTTCTTT,CAITGQGDTEAFF
-,TRBJ2-3,-,TRBV9,TGTGCCAGCAGCGTAGCTCAGAGCCCAGATACGCAGTATTTT,CASSVAQSPDTQYF
-,TRBJ2-7,-,TRBV5-1,TGCGCCAGCAGCTTGTCAGCTAGCTACGAGCAGTACTTC,CASSLSASYEQYF
TRBD1,TRBJ2-6,-,TRBV19,TGTGCCAGTAGTAGCCCCGGACAGGGAAGAGGAAACGTCCTGACTTTC,CASSSPGQGRGNVLTF
-,TRBJ1-1,-,TRBV6-1,TGTGCCAGCAGCCAGGGAACAAACACTGAAGCTTTCTTT,CASSQGTNTEAFF
TRBD1,TRBJ1-2,few,TRBV20-1,TGCAGTGCTAGGCGGACAGGGAGTTCTAACTATGGCTACACCTTC,CSARRTGSSNYGYTF
TRBD1,TRBJ2-3,many,TRBV29-1,TGCAGCGTTGGGCCGGGACAGGGAGATGCAGATACGCAGTATTTT,CSVGPGQGDADTQYF
-,TRBJ2-7,few,TRBV12-3/TRBV12-4,TGTGCCAGCGTAGGGAGGCCTGAGTACGAGCAGTACTTC,CASVGRPEYEQYF
TRBD2,TRBJ2-3,-,TRBV20-1,TGCAGTGCTAGGGGACTAGCGGGCACGCAGTATTTT,CSARGLAGTQYF
TRBD1,TRBJ1-2,few,TRBV5-1,TGCGCCAGCAGCTTCGGGACAGGGCGTGCTAACTATGGCTACACCTTC,CASSFGTGRANYGYTF
-,TRBJ2-7,-,TRBV18,TGTGCCAGCTCACCTTTGGACCTACAACTCTACGAGCAGTACTTC,CASSPLDLQLYEQYF
-,TRBJ2-3,many,TRBV5-4,TGTGCCAGCAGCTTGAATCCTAGCAGTCCAGATACGCAGTATTTT,CASSLNPSSPDTQYF
-,TRBJ2-7,-,TRBV12-3/TRBV12-4,TGTGCCAGCAGCTTAAGGATACCCTACGAGCAGTACTTC,CASSLRIPYEQYF
-,TRBJ2-1,few,TRBV12-3/TRBV12-4,TGTGCCAGCAGTTTAATTCGGTCGGGTGAGCAGTTCTTC,CASSLIRSGEQFF
TRBD1,TRBJ1-2,few,TRBV7-9,TGTGCCAGCAGCTCCACAGGGGGAGCGGCTGGCTACACCTTC,CASSSTGGAAGYTF